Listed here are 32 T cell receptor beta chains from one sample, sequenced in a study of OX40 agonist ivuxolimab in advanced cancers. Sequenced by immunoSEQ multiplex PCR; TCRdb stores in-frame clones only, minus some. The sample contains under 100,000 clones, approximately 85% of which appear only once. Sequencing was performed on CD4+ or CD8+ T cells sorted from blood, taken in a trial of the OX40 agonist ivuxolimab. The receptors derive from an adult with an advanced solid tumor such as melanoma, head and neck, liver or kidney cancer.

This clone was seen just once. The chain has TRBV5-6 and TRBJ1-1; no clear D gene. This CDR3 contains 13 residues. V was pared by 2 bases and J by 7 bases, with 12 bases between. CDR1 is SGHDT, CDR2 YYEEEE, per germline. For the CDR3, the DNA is TGTGCCAGCAGCTTTACTGCACAGCTTGAAGCTTTCTTT. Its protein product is CASSFTAQLEAFF.

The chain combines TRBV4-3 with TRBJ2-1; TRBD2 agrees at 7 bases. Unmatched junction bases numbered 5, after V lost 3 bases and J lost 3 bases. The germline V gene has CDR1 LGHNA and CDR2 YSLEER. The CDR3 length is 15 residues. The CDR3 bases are TGCGCCAGCAGCCAGACTTCGGGGGGCTACAATGAGCAGTTCTTC. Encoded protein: CASSQTSGGYNEQFF.

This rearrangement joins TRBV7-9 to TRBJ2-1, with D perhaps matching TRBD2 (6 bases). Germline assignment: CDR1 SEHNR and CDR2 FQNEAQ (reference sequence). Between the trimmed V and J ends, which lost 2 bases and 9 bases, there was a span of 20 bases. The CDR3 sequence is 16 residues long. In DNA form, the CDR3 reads TGTGCCAGCAGCTTACGGTCCGGTGCGGGGAGCACTGAGCAGTTCTTC. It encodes CASSLRSGAGSTEQFF.

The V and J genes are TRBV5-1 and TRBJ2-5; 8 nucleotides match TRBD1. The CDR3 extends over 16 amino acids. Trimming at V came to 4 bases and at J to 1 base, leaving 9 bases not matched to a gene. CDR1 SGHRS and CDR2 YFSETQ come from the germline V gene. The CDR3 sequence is CASSPPNQGAQETQYF. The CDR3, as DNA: TGCGCCAGCAGCCCTCCTAATCAGGGGGCCCAAGAGACCCAGTACTTC.

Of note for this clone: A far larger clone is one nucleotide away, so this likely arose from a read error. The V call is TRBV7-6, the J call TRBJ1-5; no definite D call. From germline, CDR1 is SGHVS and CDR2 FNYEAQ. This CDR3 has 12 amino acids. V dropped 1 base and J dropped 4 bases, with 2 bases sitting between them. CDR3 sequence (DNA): TGTGCCAGCAGCTTAGGAAATCAGCCCCAGCATTTT. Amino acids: CASSLGNQPQHF.

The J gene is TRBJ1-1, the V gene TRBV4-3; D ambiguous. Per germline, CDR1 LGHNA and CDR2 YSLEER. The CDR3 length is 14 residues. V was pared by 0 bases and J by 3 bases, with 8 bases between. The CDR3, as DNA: TGCGCCAGCAGCCAAGAAGTTTCTTACACTGAAGCTTTCTTT. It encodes CASSQEVSYTEAFF.

The CDR3 region has the DNA TGTGCCAGCAGCTCCCCAGGCTGGGGGGCAACCGGGGAGCTGTTTTTT. It is translated as CASSSPGWGATGELFF. The chain carries TRBV9 and TRBJ2-2, with D perhaps matching TRBD1 or TRBD2 (6 bases each). Trimming shortened V by 4 bases and J by 5 bases, and 18 bases separated the two germline ends. CDR1 is SGDLS, CDR2 YYNGEE, per germline. The CDR3 length is 16 residues.

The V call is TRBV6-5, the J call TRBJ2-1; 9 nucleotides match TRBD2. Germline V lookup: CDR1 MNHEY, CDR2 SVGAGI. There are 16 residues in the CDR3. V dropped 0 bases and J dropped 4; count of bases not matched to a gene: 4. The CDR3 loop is CASSYSSGRLYNEQFF. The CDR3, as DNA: TGTGCCAGCAGTTACTCGAGCGGGAGGTTATACAATGAGCAGTTCTTC.

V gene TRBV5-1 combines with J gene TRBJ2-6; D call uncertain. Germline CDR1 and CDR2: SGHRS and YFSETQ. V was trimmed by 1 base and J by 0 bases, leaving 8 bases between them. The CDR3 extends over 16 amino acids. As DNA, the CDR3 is TGCGCCAGCAGCTTGACAGTTACCTCTGGGGCCAACGTCCTGACTTTC. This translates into CASSLTVTSGANVLTF. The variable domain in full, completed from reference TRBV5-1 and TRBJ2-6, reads KAGVTQTPRYLIKTRGQQVTLSCSPISGHRSVSWYQQTPGQGLQFLFEYFSETQRNKGNFPGRFSGRQFSNSRSEMNVSTLELGDSALYLCASSLTVTSGANVLTFGAGSRLTVL.

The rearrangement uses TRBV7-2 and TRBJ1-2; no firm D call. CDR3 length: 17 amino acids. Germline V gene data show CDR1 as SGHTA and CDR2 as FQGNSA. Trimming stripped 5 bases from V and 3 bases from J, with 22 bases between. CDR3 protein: CASSLGYFSRGDYGYTF. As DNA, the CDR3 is TGTGCCAGCAGCCTAGGGTACTTTTCCCGAGGTGACTATGGCTACACCTTC.

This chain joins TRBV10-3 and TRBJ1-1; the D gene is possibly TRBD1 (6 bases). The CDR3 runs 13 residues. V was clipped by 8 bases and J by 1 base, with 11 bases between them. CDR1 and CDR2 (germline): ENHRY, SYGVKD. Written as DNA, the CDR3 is TGTGCCATCCTAGAGGACAGGAACACTGAAGCTTTCTTT. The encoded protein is CAILEDRNTEAFF.

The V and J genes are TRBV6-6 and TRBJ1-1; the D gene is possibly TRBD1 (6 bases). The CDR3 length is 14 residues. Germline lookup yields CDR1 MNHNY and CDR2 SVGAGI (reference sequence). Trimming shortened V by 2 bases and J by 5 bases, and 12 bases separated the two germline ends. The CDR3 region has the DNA TGTGCCAGCAGTTACGGGGGGGGCTGGACTGAAGCTTTCTTT. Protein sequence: CASSYGGGWTEAFF.

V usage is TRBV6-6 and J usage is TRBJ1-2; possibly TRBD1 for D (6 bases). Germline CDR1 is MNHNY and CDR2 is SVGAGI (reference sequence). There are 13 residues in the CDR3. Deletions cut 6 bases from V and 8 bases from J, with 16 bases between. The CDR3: CASSQQGVGGYTF. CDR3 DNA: TGTGCCAGCAGCCAACAGGGCGTCGGGGGCTACACCTTC.

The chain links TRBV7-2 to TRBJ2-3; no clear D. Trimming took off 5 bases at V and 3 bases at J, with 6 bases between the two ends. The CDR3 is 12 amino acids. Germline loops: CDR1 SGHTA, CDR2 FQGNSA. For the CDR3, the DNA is TGTGCCAGCAGCCATATAACAGATACGCAGTATTTT. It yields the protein CASSHITDTQYF.

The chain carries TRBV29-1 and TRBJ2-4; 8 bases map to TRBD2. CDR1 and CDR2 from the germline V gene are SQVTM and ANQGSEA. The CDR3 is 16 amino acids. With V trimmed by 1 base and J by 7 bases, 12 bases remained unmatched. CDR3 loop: CSVEVGAGGTLNIQYF. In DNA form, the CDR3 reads TGCAGCGTTGAAGTGGGTGCGGGGGGCACTTTGAACATTCAGTACTTC.

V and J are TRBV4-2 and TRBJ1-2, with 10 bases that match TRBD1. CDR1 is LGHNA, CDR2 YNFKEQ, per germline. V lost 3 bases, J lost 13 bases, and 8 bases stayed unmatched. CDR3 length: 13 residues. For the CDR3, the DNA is TGTGCCAGCAGCCAGCCCGGGACAGGGGAAAGCACCTTC. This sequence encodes CASSQPGTGESTF.

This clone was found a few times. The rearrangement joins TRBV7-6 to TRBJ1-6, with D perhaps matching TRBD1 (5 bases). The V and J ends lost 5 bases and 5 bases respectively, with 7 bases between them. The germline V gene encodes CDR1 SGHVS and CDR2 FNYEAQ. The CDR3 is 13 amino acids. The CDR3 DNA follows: TGTGCCAGCAGCCCAGGGAATAATTCACCCCTCCACTTT. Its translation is CASSPGNNSPLHF.

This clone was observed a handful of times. The CDR3: CASNFPRTYEQYF. The CDR3 DNA sequence: TGTGCCAGCAACTTCCCCAGAACGTACGAGCAGTACTTC. This chain joins TRBV6-1 and TRBJ2-7; D is ambiguous. This CDR3 is built from 13 residues. Trimming left V 7 bases short and J 4 bases short, with 14 bases between. CDR1 and CDR2 (germline): MNHNS, SASEGT.

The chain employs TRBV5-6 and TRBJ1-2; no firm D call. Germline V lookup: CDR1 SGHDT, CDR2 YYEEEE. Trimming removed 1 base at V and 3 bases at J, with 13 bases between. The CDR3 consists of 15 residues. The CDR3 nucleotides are TGTGCCAGCAGCTTGAGGAGGGTGGGGTACTATGGCTACACCTTC. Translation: CASSLRRVGYYGYTF.

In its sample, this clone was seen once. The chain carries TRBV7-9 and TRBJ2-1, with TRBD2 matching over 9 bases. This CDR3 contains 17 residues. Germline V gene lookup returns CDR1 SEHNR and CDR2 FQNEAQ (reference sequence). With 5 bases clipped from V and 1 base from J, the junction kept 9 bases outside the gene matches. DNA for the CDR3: TGTGCCAGCAGCCCAATAGGACTAGCGCCATCCTACAATGAGCAGTTCTTC. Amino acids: CASSPIGLAPSYNEQFF.

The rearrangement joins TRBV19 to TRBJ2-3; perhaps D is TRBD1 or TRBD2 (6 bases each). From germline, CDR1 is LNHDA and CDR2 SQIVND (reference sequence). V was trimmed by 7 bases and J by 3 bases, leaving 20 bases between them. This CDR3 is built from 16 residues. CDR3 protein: CASTQTRGRGTDTQYF. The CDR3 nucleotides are TGTGCCAGTACCCAAACTCGGGGGCGCGGGACAGATACGCAGTATTTT.

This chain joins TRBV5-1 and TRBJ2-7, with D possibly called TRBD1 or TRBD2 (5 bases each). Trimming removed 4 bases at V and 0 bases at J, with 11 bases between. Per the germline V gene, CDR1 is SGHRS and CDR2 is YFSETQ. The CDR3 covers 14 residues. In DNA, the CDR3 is TGCGCCAGCAGCACCGGGACGGTCTCCTACGAGCAGTACTTC. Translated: CASSTGTVSYEQYF.

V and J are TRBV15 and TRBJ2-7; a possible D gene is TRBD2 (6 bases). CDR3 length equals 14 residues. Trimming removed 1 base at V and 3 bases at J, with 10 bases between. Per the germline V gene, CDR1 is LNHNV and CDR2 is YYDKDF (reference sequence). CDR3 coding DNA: TGTGCCACCAGCAGAGCCGGACTACACTACGAGCAGTACTTC. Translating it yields CATSRAGLHYEQYF.

The CDR3 DNA sequence: TGTGCCAGCAGCTCCAGCGGGACAGACTACGAGCAGTACTTC. Its translation is CASSSSGTDYEQYF. The chain recombines TRBV7-9 with TRBJ2-7; possibly TRBD1 or TRBD2 for D (7 bases each). Germline V CDR1 and CDR2: SEHNR, FQNEAQ (reference sequence). This CDR3 spans 14 amino acids. The ends were cut back, 4 bases at V and 3 bases at J, with 13 bases in the middle.

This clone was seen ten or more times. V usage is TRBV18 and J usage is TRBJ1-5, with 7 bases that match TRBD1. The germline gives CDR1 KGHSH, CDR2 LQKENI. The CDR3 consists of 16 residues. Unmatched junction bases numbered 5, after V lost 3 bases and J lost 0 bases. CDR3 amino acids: CASSPGTVYSNQPQHF. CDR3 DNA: TGTGCCAGCTCACCTGGGACAGTTTATAGCAATCAGCCCCAGCATTTT.

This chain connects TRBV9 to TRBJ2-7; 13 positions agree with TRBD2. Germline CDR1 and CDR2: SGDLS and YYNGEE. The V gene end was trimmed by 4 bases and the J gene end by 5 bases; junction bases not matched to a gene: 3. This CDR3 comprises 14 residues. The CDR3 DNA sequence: TGTGCCAGCAGCCACGGGACTAGCGGGAACGAGCAGTACTTC. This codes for CASSHGTSGNEQYF. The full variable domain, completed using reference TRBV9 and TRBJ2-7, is DSGVTQTPKHLITATGQRVTLRCSPRSGDLSVYWYQQSLDQGLQFLIQYYNGEERAKGNILERFSAQQFPDLHSELNLSSLELGDSALYFCASSHGTSGNEQYFGPGTRLTVT.

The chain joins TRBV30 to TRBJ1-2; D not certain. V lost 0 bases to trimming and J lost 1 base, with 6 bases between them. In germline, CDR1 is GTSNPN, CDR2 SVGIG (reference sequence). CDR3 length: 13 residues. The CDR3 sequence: CAWSVESNYGYTF. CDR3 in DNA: TGTGCCTGGAGTGTAGAGAGTAACTATGGCTACACCTTC.

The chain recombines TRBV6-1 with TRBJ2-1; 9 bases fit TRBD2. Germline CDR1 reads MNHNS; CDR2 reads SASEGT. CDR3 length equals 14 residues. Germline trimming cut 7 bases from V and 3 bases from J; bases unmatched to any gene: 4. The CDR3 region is CASTGTSIYNEQFF. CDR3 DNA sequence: TGTGCCAGCACCGGGACTAGCATCTACAATGAGCAGTTCTTC.

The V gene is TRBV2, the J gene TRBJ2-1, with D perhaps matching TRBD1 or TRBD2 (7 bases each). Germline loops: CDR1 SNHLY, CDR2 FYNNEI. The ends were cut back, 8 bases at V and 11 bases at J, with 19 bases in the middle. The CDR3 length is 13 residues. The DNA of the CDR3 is TGTGCCAGCGGGCAGGGGGAGGGTTACCAGCAGTTCTTC. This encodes CASGQGEGYQQFF.

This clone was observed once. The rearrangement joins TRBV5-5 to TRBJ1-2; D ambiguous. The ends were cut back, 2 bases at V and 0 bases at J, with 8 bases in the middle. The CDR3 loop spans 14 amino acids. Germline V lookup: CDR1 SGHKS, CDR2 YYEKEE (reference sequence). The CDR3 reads CASSFATPNYGYTF. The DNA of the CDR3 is TGTGCCAGCAGCTTCGCCACACCTAACTATGGCTACACCTTC.

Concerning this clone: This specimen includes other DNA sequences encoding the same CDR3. This chain's CDR3 is CASSPGPNEKLFF. The CDR3 coding sequence is TGTGCCAGCAGTCCAGGGCCAAATGAAAAACTGTTTTTT. The V call is TRBV7-2, the J call TRBJ1-4; D is possibly TRBD1 (5 bases). The CDR3 is 13 residues long. Germline CDR1 reads SGHTA; CDR2 reads FQGNSA. V was clipped by 6 bases and J by 5 bases, with 10 bases between them.

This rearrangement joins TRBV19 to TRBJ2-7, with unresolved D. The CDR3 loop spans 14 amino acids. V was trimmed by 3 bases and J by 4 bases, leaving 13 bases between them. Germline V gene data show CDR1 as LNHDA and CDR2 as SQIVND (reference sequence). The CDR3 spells CASSIDVSRYEQYF. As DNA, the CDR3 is TGTGCCAGTAGTATCGACGTGTCTCGGTACGAGCAGTACTTC.